This T cell receptor beta chain was recovered during a study of PD-1 blockade in classical Hodgkin lymphoma. Study-wide results and limits: Reported findings placed baseline TCR diversity lower in newly diagnosed patients (compared with healthy donors).

This clone was counted once. What it recognizes is unknown. Time point in this sample: newly diagnosed, previously untreated cHL patient sample. Magnetic negative selection of thawed PBMCs was the method by which CD4+ T cells were purified. Comparison used PBMCs from newly diagnosed, untreated classical Hodgkin lymphoma. The CDR3 runs 12 residues. CDR1 is SNHLY and CDR2 is FYNNEI in the germline V gene. V was cut by 5 bases and J by 3 bases, with 8 bases left in between. Data came from immunoSEQ multiplex PCR; TCRdb stores just in-frame clones and leaves some out. The data contain about 15,000 clones, roughly 86% of them seen just once; the ten biggest clones take up approximately 0.8%.

This receptor was identified in a human donor with classical Hodgkin lymphoma. The sequenced sample consisted of CD4+ T cells from blood. The V gene is TRBV2, the J gene TRBJ2-7; perhaps D is TRBD1 or TRBD2 (5 bases each). The CDR3 sequence: CASSQGVYEQYF. In DNA form, the CDR3 reads TGTGCCAGCAGTCAGGGAGTCTACGAGCAGTACTTC.